The clone carrying this T cell receptor (beta chain) was seen many times. Its antigen is not identified. Time point meaning: newly diagnosed GD, antithyroid drugs for less than 3 months. The authors made the TCR library using RNA they extracted from PBMCs. Patients with Graves' disease were diagnosed by American Thyroid Association guidelines. This sample was included in a study of regulatory T cells in long-lasting Graves disease. Per germline, CDR1 DFQATT and CDR2 SNEGSKA (reference sequence). Trimming removed 5 bases at V and 7 bases at J, with 18 bases between. The CDR3 covers 14 residues. HTBI primers from iRepertoire and Arm-PCR of CDR3 regions yielded the TCR beta libraries. One entry per CDR3 protein, called by TCRdb with MiXCR from the multiplex PCR reads. Seen here are about 620,000 distinct CDR3 sequences, approximately 15% observed once, and the top ten hold approximately 18%. Study-wide findings and caveats: There was favoring of TRBV28, TRBJ1-2 and TRBJ2-5 in persistent disease.

The sample also formed part of further work on T cells in Graves' hyperthyroidism and ophthalmopathy.

The V gene is TRBV20-1, the J gene TRBJ2-1; D possibly corresponds to TRBD2 (5 bases). This receptor was taken from a woman younger than 45 with Graves disease. The sample here was peripheral blood mononuclear cells (PBMCs), taken at new diagnosis, from a patient treated with antithyroid drugs. CDR3 nucleotides: TGCAGTGCTCCCCCGTTCGTTAGCGTGAATGAGCAGTTCTTC. This codes for CSAPPFVSVNEQFF.